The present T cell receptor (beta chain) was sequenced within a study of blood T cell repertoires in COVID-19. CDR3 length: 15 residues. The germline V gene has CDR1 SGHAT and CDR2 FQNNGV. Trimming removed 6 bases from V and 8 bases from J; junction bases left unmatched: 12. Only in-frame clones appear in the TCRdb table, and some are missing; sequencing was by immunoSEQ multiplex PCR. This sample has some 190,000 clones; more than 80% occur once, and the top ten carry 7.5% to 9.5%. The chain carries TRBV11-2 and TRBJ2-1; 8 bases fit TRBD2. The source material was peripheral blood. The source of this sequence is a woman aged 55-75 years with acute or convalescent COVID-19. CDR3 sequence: CASRSTGLGRYEQFF. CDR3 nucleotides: TGTGCCAGCAGATCCACGGGACTAGGCCGTTATGAGCAGTTCTTC.